A selection of T cell receptor beta chains follows, all from one sample in a study of long-term antiretroviral therapy in people with HIV. The assay was immunoSEQ multiplex PCR, and TCRdb's table has in-frame clones only and misses some. Of around 28,000 clones in the sample, approximately 83% were seen once. Material: unsorted PBMCs, obtained roughly 2.7 years after starting antiretroviral therapy. Receptors originate from a man aged 25-45 years with HIV. Both conserved end residues are part of each CDR3.

J: TRBJ2-5; V: TRBV6-5; CDR3: CASSLGRAGETQYF
J: TRBJ2-7; V: TRBV2; CDR3: CASSEGAPGSQQYF
J: TRBJ2-3; V: TRBV7-9; CDR3: CASSSTGVADTQYF
J: TRBJ1-1; V: TRBV18; CDR3: CASSPRGAGTTMNTEAFF
J: TRBJ1-1; V: TRBV19; CDR3: CASSGQGMNTEAFF
J: TRBJ2-1; V: TRBV19; CDR3: CASSIERLAGEYNEQFF
J: TRBJ1-3; V: TRBV30; CDR3: CAFKRSVTSGNTIYF
J: TRBJ1-1; V: TRBV6-1; CDR3: CASSHLGGLNTEAFF
J: TRBJ2-2; V: TRBV4-2; CDR3: CASSQVLRRGDTGELFF
J: TRBJ2-1; V: TRBV7-7; CDR3: CASSPIRGDSYNEQFF
J: TRBJ2-2; V: TRBV10-1; CDR3: CASSISTGELFF
J: TRBJ1-2; V: TRBV6-6; CDR3: CASSYPGGRADGYTF
J: TRBJ2-1; V: TRBV19; CDR3: CASSIASGLALNEQFF
J: TRBJ2-2; V: TRBV6-6; CDR3: CASTHLRGRDTGELFF
J: TRBJ2-5; V: TRBV28; CDR3: CASRPVADQETQYF
J: TRBJ2-1; V: TRBV4-1; CDR3: CASSPPVSSGNEQFF
J: TRBJ1-1; V: TRBV30; CDR3: CAWSDLSGVAFF
J: TRBJ2-5; V: TRBV7-9; CDR3: CASSPVLGMWQEQETQYF
J: TRBJ2-7; V: TRBV6-5; CDR3: CASSSTGVQEQYF
J: TRBJ1-6; V: TRBV28; CDR3: CASSYGPGHSPLHF
J: TRBJ2-2; V: TRBV13; CDR3: CASSFRFTNTGELFF
J: TRBJ1-1; V: TRBV28; CDR3: CASSWGRKVNTEAFF
J: TRBJ2-7; V: TRBV5-1; CDR3: CASSLRLGPFEEQYF
J: TRBJ1-2; V: TRBV6-5; CDR3: CASSSGVARSYGYTF
J: TRBJ1-1; V: TRBV18; CDR3: CASSPKENTEAFF
J: TRBJ2-2; V: TRBV7-2; CDR3: CASSPGLVTGELFF
J: TRBJ2-7; V: TRBV27; CDR3: CASSLFRGLGEQYF
J: TRBJ2-2; V: TRBV7-6; CDR3: CASSRWVGEAGELFF
J: TRBJ1-3; V: TRBV6-4; CDR3: CASSYGWTGNTIYF
J: TRBJ1-2; V: TRBV20-1; CDR3: CSAPGGKGYTF
J: TRBJ2-1; V: TRBV28; CDR3: CASSSYPRQGASEQFF
J: TRBJ2-2; V: TRBV5-1; CDR3: CASSLSLQGRGTGELFF
J: TRBJ1-3; V: TRBV21-1; CDR3: CASRSWWGTDSGNTIYF
J: TRBJ1-1; V: TRBV19; CDR3: CASSIRRGDTEAFF
J: TRBJ2-7; V: TRBV9; CDR3: CASSVGLEGYEQYF
J: TRBJ2-1; V: TRBV2; CDR3: CASRLAGDGEQFF
J: TRBJ1-1; V: TRBV14; CDR3: CASSQVWGRGLGTEAFF
J: TRBJ1-2; V: TRBV27; CDR3: CASSLSQGDYGYTF
J: TRBJ2-3; V: TRBV28; CDR3: CASSPRTGPDTQYF
J: TRBJ1-6; V: TRBV27; CDR3: CASSLAPGPPLHF